The T cell receptor (beta chain) described here comes from a study of control samples from healthy donors and cancer patients. With 0 bases removed from V and 11 bases from J, the gap between germline ends came to 4 bases. Germline V gene sequence: CDR1 LGHDT, CDR2 YNNKEL (reference sequence). The CDR3 covers 10 residues. Some clones are missing from TCRdb's copy, which holds only in-frame ones; the method was immunoSEQ multiplex PCR. The repertoire has roughly 93,000 clones, roughly nine tenths of them found once; the top ten carry about 10%. Sequencing was performed on PBMCs. The sequence derives from a woman in her 50s with colorectal cancer. J is TRBJ1-1 and V is TRBV3-1 (or the pseudogene TRBV3-2), with unresolved D. CDR3 DNA sequence: TGTGCCAGCAGCCAAGATACGGCTTTCTTT. Protein product: CASSQDTAFF.